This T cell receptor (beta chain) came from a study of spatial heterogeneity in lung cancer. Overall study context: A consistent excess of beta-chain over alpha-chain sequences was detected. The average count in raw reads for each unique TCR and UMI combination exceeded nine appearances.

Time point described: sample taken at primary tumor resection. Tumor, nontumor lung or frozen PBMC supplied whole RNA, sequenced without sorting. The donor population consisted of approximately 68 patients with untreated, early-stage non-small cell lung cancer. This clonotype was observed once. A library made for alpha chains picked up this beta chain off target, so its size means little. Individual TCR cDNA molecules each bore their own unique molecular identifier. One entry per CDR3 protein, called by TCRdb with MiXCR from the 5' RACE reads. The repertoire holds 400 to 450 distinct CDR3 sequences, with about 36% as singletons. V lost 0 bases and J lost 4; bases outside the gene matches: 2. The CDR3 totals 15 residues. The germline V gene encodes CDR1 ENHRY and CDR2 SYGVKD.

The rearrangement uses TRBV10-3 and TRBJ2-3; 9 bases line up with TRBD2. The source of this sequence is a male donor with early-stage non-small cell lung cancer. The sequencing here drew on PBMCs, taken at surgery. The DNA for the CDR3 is TGTGCCATCAGTGAGTCCAGCGGGGGGCCAGATACGCAGTATTTT. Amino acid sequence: CAISESSGGPDTQYF.